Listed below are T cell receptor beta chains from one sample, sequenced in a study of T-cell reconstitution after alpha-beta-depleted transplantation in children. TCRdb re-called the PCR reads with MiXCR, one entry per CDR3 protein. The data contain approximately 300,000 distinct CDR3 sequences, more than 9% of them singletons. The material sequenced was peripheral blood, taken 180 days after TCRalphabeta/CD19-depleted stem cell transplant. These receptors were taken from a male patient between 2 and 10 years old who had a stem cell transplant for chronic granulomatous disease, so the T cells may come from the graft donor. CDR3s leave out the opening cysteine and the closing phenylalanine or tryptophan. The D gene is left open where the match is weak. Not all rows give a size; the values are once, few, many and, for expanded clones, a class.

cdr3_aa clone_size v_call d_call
ASSTGIAGEADEQF many TRBV12-3/TRBV12-4 TRBD2
ASSLGDYTDTQY many TRBV4-2 TRBD2
ATPAGVNQPQH . TRBV19 .
ASSQETSGGRDTQY many TRBV4-2 TRBD2
ASSLPGNTEAF many TRBV5-1 .
ASSLAGAGDTQY many TRBV3-1 TRBD2
ASSLFAGVNEQF many TRBV5-1 TRBD2
ASRGRQLSTGELF many TRBV2 .
SVEDNSGPNVLT many TRBV29-1 .
ASSLDGRLNTEAF many TRBV5-6 .
ASSSRGEGLSEQY few TRBV12-3/TRBV12-4 TRBD2
ASTRGVHSNQPQH many TRBV12-3/TRBV12-4 .
ASSYGGSGQPQH many TRBV6-5 .
ASSLYGGTTDTQY many TRBV7-2 .
SAQDRGFNDAEKLF many TRBV20-1 TRBD1
ASSYFHNEQF many TRBV4-1 .
ASTNSGSLYNEQF many TRBV7-2 TRBD2
ASSGYRAPYEQY many TRBV7-9 .
ASSPERGLAKNIQY many TRBV5-1 .
ASGTTFYEQY . TRBV12-3/TRBV12-4 TRBD2
ATSFLPGQGYEQY many TRBV15 TRBD1
SARSYRLAGHIIDTDTQY many TRBV20-1 TRBD2
ASSLGHEAGELF many TRBV12-3/TRBV12-4 .
ASSEAGYEHNEQF many TRBV5-1 .
ATSMRERKSGELF many TRBV5-1 TRBD2
SVEGGQGAYEQY many TRBV29-1 TRBD1